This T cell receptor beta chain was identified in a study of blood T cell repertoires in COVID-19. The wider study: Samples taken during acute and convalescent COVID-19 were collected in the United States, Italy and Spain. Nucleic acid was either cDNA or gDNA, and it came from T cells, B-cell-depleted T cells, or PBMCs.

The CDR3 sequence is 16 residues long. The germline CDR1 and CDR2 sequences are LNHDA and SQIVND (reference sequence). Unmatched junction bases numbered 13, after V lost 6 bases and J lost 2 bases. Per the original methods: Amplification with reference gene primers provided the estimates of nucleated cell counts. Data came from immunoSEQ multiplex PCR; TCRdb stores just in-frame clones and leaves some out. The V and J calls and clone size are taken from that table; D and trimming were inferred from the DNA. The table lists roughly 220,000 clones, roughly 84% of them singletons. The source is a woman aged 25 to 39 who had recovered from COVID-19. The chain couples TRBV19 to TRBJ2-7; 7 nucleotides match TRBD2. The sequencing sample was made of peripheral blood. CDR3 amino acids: CASSSSGRESPYEQYF. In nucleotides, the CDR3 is TGTGCCAGTAGCTCCTCCGGGCGGGAGAGTCCCTACGAGCAGTACTTC. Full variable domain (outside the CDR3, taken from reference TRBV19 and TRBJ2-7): DGGITQSPKYLFRKEGQNVTLSCEQNLNHDAMYWYRQDPGQGLRLIYYSQIVNDFQKGDIAEGYSVSREKKESFPLTVTSAQKNPTAFYLCASSSSGRESPYEQYFGPGTRLTVT.